The 10 T cell receptor beta chains given below trace back to one sample, sequenced in a study of cytomegalovirus exposure and HLA in healthy donors. This PCR relied on a set of 60 Vbeta primers and 13 Jbeta primers. TCRdb's copy holds only in-frame clones and misses some; the assay was immunoSEQ multiplex PCR. The sample includes some 160,000 clones, about 82% seen only once; the top ten take around 3.7%. The sequenced sample consisted of PBMCs. Receptors originate from a male donor in good health and CMV-seronegative.

The CDR3 region has the DNA TGTGCCAGCAGCTTAGCAGGGGTTTTACTCTACGAGCAGTACTTC. Encoded protein: CASSLAGVLLYEQYF. The chain has TRBV7-8 and TRBJ2-7, with D possibly being TRBD1 (5 bases). The germline V gene has CDR1 SGHVS and CDR2 FQNEAQ. The ends were cut back, 0 bases at V and 3 bases at J, with 12 bases in the middle. The length of the CDR3 is 15 residues.

The chain is built from TRBV11-3 and TRBJ2-5; 11 bases map to TRBD1. This CDR3 is 14 amino acids long. Germline V gives CDR1 SGHNT, CDR2 YENEEA. After removal of 5 bases from V and 4 bases from J, the junction contained 3 bases not matched to a gene. The chain's CDR3 is CASSPGTGGETQYF. For the CDR3, the DNA is TGTGCCAGCAGCCCAGGGACAGGGGGAGAGACCCAGTACTTC.

The chain is built from TRBV25-1 and TRBJ2-7; 7 nucleotides match TRBD1. V lost 4 bases, J lost 1 base, and 7 bases stayed unmatched. The CDR3 is 15 residues long. CDR1 and CDR2 from the germline V gene are MGHDK and SYGVNS. Here the CDR3 DNA reads TGTGCCAGCAGTGCGAAGACAGGGCTATCCTACGAGCAGTACTTC. This translates into CASSAKTGLSYEQYF.

This clone has more than one count but fewer than ten. The chain links TRBV9 to TRBJ2-2; 9 bases agree with TRBD2. The CDR3 contains 16 residues. V was clipped by 2 bases and J by 0 bases; unmatched bases: 2. Germline V gene sequence: CDR1 SGDLS, CDR2 YYNGEE. CDR3 sequence (DNA): TGTGCCAGCAGCGTCCGACTAGCGGCGAACACCGGGGAGCTGTTTTTT. Protein product: CASSVRLAANTGELFF.

This clone was observed a few times. V gene TRBV5-6 combines with J gene TRBJ2-1; 7 bases fit TRBD2. This CDR3 is built from 14 residues. Germline V gene data show CDR1 as SGHDT and CDR2 as YYEEEE. The V and J ends lost 3 bases and 3 bases, in that order; junction bases with no gene match: 3. CDR3 in amino acids: CASSWGTIYNEQFF. The CDR3 DNA sequence: TGTGCCAGCAGCTGGGGGACTATCTACAATGAGCAGTTCTTC.

CDR3 in amino acids: CASREWGQESNTEAFF. CDR3 nucleotide sequence: TGTGCCAGCAGGGAATGGGGACAGGAGAGTAACACTGAAGCTTTCTTT. The chain links TRBV6-6 to TRBJ1-1; 8 bases align to TRBD1. Germline trimming cut 6 bases from V and 2 bases from J; bases unmatched to any gene: 11. CDR1 and CDR2 from the germline V gene are MNHNY and SVGAGI (reference sequence). The CDR3 length is 16 residues.

The chain employs TRBV5-1 and TRBJ2-5; 7 bases fit TRBD1. The CDR3 extends over 15 amino acids. V was clipped by 4 bases and J by 2 bases; unmatched bases: 8. Germline V gene lookup returns CDR1 SGHRS and CDR2 YFSETQ. The CDR3 is CASSPGTVNQETQYF. CDR3 coding DNA: TGCGCCAGCAGCCCGGGGACAGTCAATCAAGAGACCCAGTACTTC.

In its sample, this clone was seen once. CDR3 DNA sequence: TGTGCCAGCAGTTTAGGGCAGGGCCGCCGACAGCCCCAGCATTTT. Protein: CASSLGQGRRQPQHF. The chain employs TRBV28 and TRBJ1-5; a possible D gene is TRBD1 (5 bases). The V gene's germline CDR1 is MDHEN and CDR2 SYDVKM. The CDR3 extends over 15 amino acids. V was pared by 2 bases and J by 7 bases, with 15 bases between.

CDR3: CASSPGTGARTEAFF. DNA for the CDR3: TGTGCCAGCAGCCCAGGGACAGGGGCACGGACTGAAGCTTTCTTT. The gene calls are TRBV14 and TRBJ1-1; TRBD1 matches at 10 bases. Losses at the gene ends were 4 bases for V and 5 bases for J; bases not matched to a gene: 7. CDR1 SGHDN and CDR2 FVKESK come from the germline V gene. There are 15 residues in the CDR3.

V is TRBV11-3 and J is TRBJ2-1, with 8 bases lining up with TRBD2. Germline CDR1 reads SGHNT; CDR2 reads YENEEA. The junction had 14 bases not matched to a gene; V was cut back by 1 base and J by 9 bases. The CDR3 sequence is 17 residues long. The CDR3 DNA reads TGTGCCAGCAGCTTAGGAAACGGGAGGGCCCTGGGCAGTGAGCAGTTCTTC. Encoded protein: CASSLGNGRALGSEQFF. Variable domain in full (rest from reference TRBV11-3 and TRBJ2-1): EAGVVQSPRYKIIEKKQPVAFWCNPISGHNTLYWYLQNLGQGPELLIRYENEEAVDDSQLPKDRFSAERLKGVDSTLKIQPAELGDSAVYLCASSLGNGRALGSEQFFGPGTRLTVL.